Shown below are 31 T cell receptor beta chains from a single sample sequenced in a study of blood T cells in healthy people across ages (dated by TCRdb to about 2015). The protocol used for the library was 5' RACE. The reads were generated on an Illumina HiSeq 2500. The second PCR ran for roughly 7 to 11 cycles and used a J-beta primer mix along with a sample-barcoded 5' primer. TCRdb reran the public reads through fastp at Q25 and MiXCR, keeping productive beta chains. Each entry is one CDR3 protein sequence, shown with its most common DNA and genes. Counted in this sample were fewer than 2,000,000 distinct CDR3 sequences; roughly 32% of them appeared once. The ten biggest clones cover 11% of the sample. The sequencing sample was made of blood. These receptors came from a woman in her thirties in good health.

For the CDR3, the DNA is TGTGCCAGCAGTTACTCGGGACAGGCGATGAACACTGAAGCTTTCTTT. The encoded protein is CASSYSGQAMNTEAFF. The chain is built from TRBV6-2 or TRBV6-3 and TRBJ1-1; 8 bases are shared with TRBD1. The trim removed 0 bases at V and 0 bases at J, leaving 3 bases unmatched. Germline-derived CDR1 and CDR2 are MNHEY and SVGEGT. The CDR3 totals 16 residues.

This clonotype was counted only a few times. The chain has TRBV27 and TRBJ2-2; the match to TRBD1 covers 8 bases. The CDR3 is made up of 14 amino acids. Germline CDR1 and CDR2: MNHEY and SMNVEV (reference sequence). Trimming took 6 bases from V and 10 from J; bases not matched to a gene: 10. DNA of the CDR3: TGTGCCAGCAGCTTCCAACTGACAGGGGCGGAGCTGTTTTTT. It is translated as CASSFQLTGAELFF.

About this clonotype: One junction end does not reproduce the germline sequence, and a read error may be involved. CDR3 amino acids: CASTLTSGRPRVNEQFF. The CDR3 nucleotides are TGTGCCAGCACCTTAACTAGCGGGAGGCCCCGTGTTAATGAGCAGTTCTTC. This chain connects TRBV13 to TRBJ2-1; 12 bases match TRBD2. Per germline, CDR1 PRHDT and CDR2 FYEKMQ (reference sequence). The CDR3 extends over 17 amino acids.

V usage is TRBV27 and J usage is TRBJ2-7, with 10 bases identical to TRBD1. The J segment lost 3 bases and the V segment lost 5 bases, leaving 22 bases of the junction unmatched. Germline CDR1 and CDR2: MNHEY and SMNVEV (reference sequence). The CDR3 is 20 amino acids. CDR3 sequence: CASSPQFRDRGRLGLYEQYF. The CDR3, as DNA: TGTGCCAGCAGTCCTCAATTCCGGGACAGGGGACGGTTAGGGCTCTACGAGCAGTACTTC.

Many counts were recorded for this clonotype. The chain links TRBV10-3 to TRBJ2-7, with 8 bases aligning to TRBD2. From germline, CDR1 is ENHRY and CDR2 SYGVKD. The V and J ends lost 7 bases and 2 bases, in that order; junction bases with no gene match: 7. The CDR3 spans 14 residues. The CDR3 DNA follows: TGTGCCATCACCCCGGGAGGGAGGCCCTACGAGCAGTACTTC. It codes for CAITPGGRPYEQYF.

The chain couples TRBV2 to TRBJ1-2; D ambiguous. The CDR3 spans 13 residues. Germline V gene data show CDR1 as SNHLY and CDR2 as FYNNEI. Trimming pared 6 bases from V and 8 bases from J, leaving 16 bases between. The CDR3 is CASRPDGERGYTF. The CDR3 DNA is TGTGCCAGCAGACCAGACGGGGAGCGGGGCTACACCTTC. Complete variable domain (other parts from reference TRBV2 and TRBJ1-2): EPEVTQTPSHQVTQMGQEVILRCVPISNHLYFYWYRQILGQKVEFLVSFYNNEISEKSEIFDDQFSVERPDGSNFTLKIRSTKLEDSAMYFCASRPDGERGYTFGSGTRLTVV.

CDR3 coding DNA: TGTGCCAGCAGTCCCTACAGGGGACTAGCCCCCTACGAGCAGTACTTC. It yields the protein CASSPYRGLAPYEQYF. The chain links TRBV28 to TRBJ2-7; TRBD2 agrees at 9 bases. Germline values: CDR1 MDHEN, CDR2 SYDVKM. This CDR3 has 16 residues. With V trimmed by 5 bases and J by 2 bases, 10 bases remained unmatched.

The V gene is TRBV9, the J gene TRBJ2-7; D might be TRBD2 (7 bases). The DNA matches TRBJ2-5 better at its end, which makes the J call doubtful. CDR3 length: 14 residues. Germline loops: CDR1 SGDLS, CDR2 YYNGEE. The CDR3 DNA sequence: TGTGCCAGCAGCCCGGAGGGGGGGAAGAGGACCCAGTACTTC. It yields the protein CASSPEGGKRTQYF.

V is TRBV27 and J is TRBJ2-7, with D possibly being TRBD1 (5 bases). V lost 4 bases, J lost 3 bases, and 13 bases lay in between. The CDR3 has 14 amino acids. Germline loops: CDR1 MNHEY, CDR2 SMNVEV (reference sequence). The CDR3 DNA reads TGTGCCAGCAGTTCCCAGACAGCCGTCTACGAGCAGTACTTC. The encoded protein is CASSSQTAVYEQYF.

The chain has TRBV15 and TRBJ2-3; 11 bases match TRBD2. The CDR3 consists of 18 residues. Germline V CDR1 and CDR2: LNHNV, YYDKDF (reference sequence). V lost 0 bases and J lost 4; bases outside the gene matches: 9. The CDR3 nucleotides read TGTGCCACCAGCAGAGATCCCCTAGCGGGGGGCTTCGCAGATACGCAGTATTTT. Translated, it gives CATSRDPLAGGFADTQYF.

This clonotype was seen a few times. The chain recombines TRBV12-3 or TRBV12-4 with TRBJ2-3; either TRBD1 or TRBD2 may fit D (6 bases each). The CDR3 covers 15 residues. V lost 8 bases and J 5 bases, leaving 20 bases between the germline ends. The CDR3 sequence is CASLPGAQVLDTQYF. The CDR3, as DNA: TGTGCCAGCCTCCCGGGGGCGCAGGTTTTAGATACGCAGTATTTT.

In this sample, this clonotype turned up a few times. This chain joins TRBV18 and TRBJ2-3; D is uncertain. The CDR3 loop spans 12 amino acids. The germline V gene encodes CDR1 KGHSH and CDR2 LQKENI. V was cut by 8 bases and J by 5 bases, with 11 bases left in between. The CDR3 loop is CASSPRVDTQYF. The CDR3 coding sequence is TGTGCCAGCAGCCCCCGGGTAGATACGCAGTATTTT.

This clonotype occurred a few times. The chain recombines TRBV20-1 with TRBJ2-1; 10 bases agree with TRBD2. Germline-derived CDR1 and CDR2 are DFQATT and SNEGSKA (reference sequence). The CDR3 spans 14 residues. After removal of 3 bases from V and 8 bases from J, the junction contained 7 bases not matched to a gene. The CDR3 sequence: CSARKLAGRDEQFF. For the CDR3, the DNA is TGCAGTGCTAGGAAACTAGCGGGGCGGGATGAGCAGTTCTTC.

J is TRBJ2-4 and V is TRBV10-2; D is undetermined. Trimming stripped 6 bases from V and 2 bases from J, with 2 bases between. Germline lookup yields CDR1 WSHSY and CDR2 SAAADI. The CDR3 spans 11 residues. CDR3 amino acids: CASRTKNIQYF. CDR3 DNA sequence: TGCGCCAGCAGAACCAAAAACATTCAGTACTTC.

This clonotype was detected a few times. The V call is TRBV5-1, the J call TRBJ2-3; D is ambiguous. CDR1 and CDR2 from the germline V gene are SGHRS and YFSETQ. CDR3 size: 14 residues. V was clipped by 6 bases and J by 6 bases, with 17 bases between them. The CDR3 loop is CASTPTSLLDTQYF. The CDR3 nucleotides read TGCGCCAGCACCCCGACATCGTTGTTGGATACGCAGTATTTT. The variable domain in full, completed from reference TRBV5-1 and TRBJ2-3, reads KAGVTQTPRYLIKTRGQQVTLSCSPISGHRSVSWYQQTPGQGLQFLFEYFSETQRNKGNFPGRFSGRQFSNSRSEMNVSTLELGDSALYLCASTPTSLLDTQYFGPGTRLTVL.

The J gene is TRBJ2-5, the V gene TRBV5-1, with 8 bases lining up with TRBD2. The DNA end is a closer match to TRBJ2-7, so the J assignment may be wrong. Germline assignment: CDR1 SGHRS and CDR2 YFSETQ. The CDR3 covers 16 residues. The CDR3 reads CASRDERLAGLHEQYF. The CDR3 DNA follows: TGCGCCAGCAGGGACGAACGGCTAGCGGGTCTCCACGAGCAGTACTTC.

A few counts support this clonotype. This rearrangement joins TRBV4-2 to TRBJ2-2; weak D call: TRBD2 (5 bases). CDR3 length: 17 amino acids. Germline CDR1 reads LGHNA; CDR2 reads YNFKEQ. V shed 5 bases and J shed 0 bases, with 16 bases lying between them. CDR3 coding DNA: TGTGCCAGCAGCGCGGGTTTGGGCCTCGCGAACACCGGGGAGCTGTTTTTT. Its translation is CASSAGLGLANTGELFF.

The chain employs TRBV12-3 or TRBV12-4 and TRBJ2-1, with D tentatively TRBD1 (6 bases). This CDR3 is 12 amino acids long. V lost 6 bases to trimming and J lost 5 bases, with 8 bases between them. CDR3 DNA sequence: TGTGCCAGCAGGCAGGGGAACAATGAGCAGTTCTTC. Translated: CASRQGNNEQFF.

V is TRBV7-9 and J is TRBJ2-7; 7 positions agree with TRBD1. Per germline, CDR1 SEHNR and CDR2 FQNEAQ (reference sequence). Unmatched junction bases numbered 12, after V lost 1 base and J lost 0 bases. The CDR3 runs 18 residues. Here the CDR3 reads CASSLGSGQGVFSYEQYF. CDR3 nucleotide sequence: TGTGCCAGCAGCTTAGGATCGGGTCAGGGGGTGTTCTCCTACGAGCAGTACTTC.

At least ten counts were recorded for this clonotype. The chain combines TRBV7-9 with TRBJ2-3; maybe TRBD2 (5 bases). The V end was cut by 7 bases, the J end by 0 bases, with 8 bases between. The CDR3 is 13 amino acids. Germline values: CDR1 SEHNR, CDR2 FQNEAQ (reference sequence). The CDR3 protein is CASTRTSTDTQYF. DNA for the CDR3: TGTGCCAGCACGAGGACTAGCACAGATACGCAGTATTTT.

This clonotype came up many times. V usage is TRBV20-1 and J usage is TRBJ2-3; 10 bases match TRBD2. Losses at the gene ends were 7 bases for V and 1 base for J; bases not matched to a gene: 5. This CDR3 is built from 14 residues. The germline CDR1 and CDR2 sequences are DFQATT and SNEGSKA (reference sequence). CDR3: CSERLAGGTDTQYF. In DNA form, the CDR3 reads TGCAGTGAACGTCTAGCGGGGGGCACAGATACGCAGTATTTT.

This clonotype was seen a handful of times. Here the CDR3 reads CSARDLGRIGLGNQPQHF. CDR3 sequence (DNA): TGCAGTGCTAGAGATCTTGGTAGGATTGGGTTAGGCAATCAGCCCCAGCATTTT. This chain joins TRBV20-1 and TRBJ1-5, with D uncertain. V lost 0 bases, J lost 2 bases, and 20 bases lay in between. This CDR3 has 18 amino acids. The V gene's germline CDR1 is DFQATT and CDR2 SNEGSKA (reference sequence).

The gene calls are TRBV19 and TRBJ1-2; D gene uncertain. Trimming removed 7 bases at V and 2 bases at J, with 5 bases between. The CDR3 spans 11 residues. The germline V gene encodes CDR1 LNHDA and CDR2 SQIVND (reference sequence). For the CDR3, the DNA is TGTGCCAGTAAGGACAACTATGGCTACACCTTC. It yields the protein CASKDNYGYTF.

The V gene is TRBV5-1, the J gene TRBJ2-7; D gene uncertain. Germline V gives CDR1 SGHRS, CDR2 YFSETQ. The CDR3 is made up of 14 amino acids. Trimming pared 0 bases from V and 2 bases from J, leaving 9 bases between. CDR3 nucleotides: TGCGCCAGCAGCTTGGCCAGTGACACCTACGAGCAGTACTTC. Protein: CASSLASDTYEQYF.

This rearrangement joins TRBV6-2 or TRBV6-3 to TRBJ1-2; unclear D gene. Germline values: CDR1 MNHEY, CDR2 SVGEGT. V was trimmed by 5 bases and J by 7 bases, leaving 11 bases between them. This CDR3 region has 12 residues. CDR3 amino acids: CASSTPGSGYTF. The CDR3 nucleotides are TGTGCCAGCAGTACCCCGGGAAGTGGCTACACCTTC.

This clonotype has only one observation. CDR3 DNA: TGTGCCAGCAGCGGACGAAGAGTAGGTACTAGCGGGGGGCCCAGCTCCTACAATGAGCAGTTCTTC. Amino acid sequence: CASSGRRVGTSGGPSSYNEQFF. This chain connects TRBV9 to TRBJ2-1, with 12 bases identical to TRBD2. V lost 3 bases to trimming and J lost 0 bases; unmatched junction nucleotides: 19. The CDR3 is 22 residues long. Germline CDR1 and CDR2: SGDLS and YYNGEE. The variable domain in full, completed from reference TRBV9 and TRBJ2-1, reads DSGVTQTPKHLITATGQRVTLRCSPRSGDLSVYWYQQSLDQGLQFLIQYYNGEERAKGNILERFSAQQFPDLHSELNLSSLELGDSALYFCASSGRRVGTSGGPSSYNEQFFGPGTRLTVL.

The rearrangement links TRBV7-2 to TRBJ2-2; TRBD2 agrees at 9 bases. Per the germline V gene, CDR1 is SGHTA and CDR2 is FQGNSA. V shed 3 bases and J 3 bases; nucleotides not matched to a gene: 8. This CDR3 region has 17 residues. CDR3 coding DNA: TGTGCCAGCAGCTTCTGGCTAGCGGGATCATACACCGGGGAGCTGTTTTTT. Translating it yields CASSFWLAGSYTGELFF.

In this sample, this clonotype turned up a few times. The rearrangement joins TRBV5-1 to TRBJ2-7, with unresolved D. CDR3 size: 14 residues. Trimming cost V 0 bases and J 1 base, with 8 bases left between them. Looked up from germline, CDR1 is SGHRS and CDR2 is YFSETQ. The CDR3 loop is CASSLGSQSYEQYF. The DNA of the CDR3 is TGCGCCAGCAGCTTGGGGTCACAGTCCTACGAGCAGTACTTC.

As to this clonotype: One junction end does not reproduce the germline sequence, and a read error may be involved. The chain employs TRBV30 and TRBJ2-5; no reliable D call. Germline V CDR1 and CDR2: GTSNPN, SVGIG (reference sequence). The CDR3 consists of 14 residues. CDR3 sequence: CAWSLDGSLRTRYF. CDR3 nucleotide sequence: TGTGCCTGGAGTTTGGACGGAAGTCTACGGACCCGGTACTTC. The entire variable domain, with the rest obtained from reference TRBV30 and TRBJ2-5, is as follows: SQTIHQWPATLVQPVGSPLSLECTVEGTSNPNLYWYRQAAGRGLQLLFYSVGIGQISSEVPQNLSASRPQDRQFILSSKKLLLSDSGFYLCAWSLDGSLRTRYFGPGTRLLVL.

The chain employs TRBV7-6 and TRBJ2-7, with a weak D call TRBD1 (6 bases). Trimming removed 0 bases from V and 4 bases from J, with 13 bases in between. Germline V gene sequence: CDR1 SGHVS, CDR2 FNYEAQ. The CDR3 is made up of 15 amino acids. As DNA, the CDR3 is TGTGCCAGCAGCTTAGCGGGGCACAGGGATTACGAGCAGTACTTC. It yields the protein CASSLAGHRDYEQYF.

The rearrangement uses TRBV2 and TRBJ1-4; TRBD1 agrees at 12 bases. Germline CDR1 is SNHLY and CDR2 is FYNNEI. Losses at the gene ends were 6 bases for V and 8 bases for J; bases not matched to a gene: 7. The CDR3 is made up of 15 amino acids. CDR3 sequence: CASSLQGQGAEKLFF. CDR3 DNA sequence: TGTGCCAGCAGCCTACAGGGACAGGGGGCAGAAAAACTGTTTTTT.